This T cell receptor (beta chain) was obtained from a study of blood T cell repertoires in COVID-19. Overall study context: Sites in the United States, Italy and Spain provided acute and convalescent COVID-19 samples. Sample material is recorded as cDNA or gDNA derived from T cells, B-cell-depleted T cells, or PBMCs.

In the authors' methods: Cell counts per sample came from amplifying reference gene primers. Sequenced by immunoSEQ multiplex PCR; TCRdb stores in-frame clones only, minus some. The V and J calls and the clone size are those of that table, but D and trimming were determined from the DNA. The sample includes about 140,000 clones, 75% to 85% of them seen just once. The origin of this receptor is a man aged 50 to 59 with acute or convalescent COVID-19. Sequencing was performed on peripheral blood.

The CDR3 DNA reads TGTGCCAGTAGGGGAGGGGACTATGGCTACACCTTC. It specifies CASRGGDYGYTF. The chain uses TRBV19 and TRBJ1-2, with a possible D match to TRBD1 (5 bases). CDR1 is LNHDA, CDR2 SQIVND, per germline (reference sequence). The CDR3 consists of 12 residues. V lost 6 bases, J lost 3 bases, and 8 bases lay in between.